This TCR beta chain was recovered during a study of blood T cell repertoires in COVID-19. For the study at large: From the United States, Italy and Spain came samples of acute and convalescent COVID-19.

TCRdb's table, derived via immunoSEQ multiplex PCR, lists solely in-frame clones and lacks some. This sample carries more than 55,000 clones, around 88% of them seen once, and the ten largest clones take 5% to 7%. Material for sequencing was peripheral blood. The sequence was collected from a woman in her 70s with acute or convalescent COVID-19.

In DNA form, the CDR3 reads TGCGCCAGCAGCTTGACGGGACAGGGGGGGGCCGGGGAGCTGTTTTTT. Its translation is CASSLTGQGGAGELFF. The gene calls are TRBV5-1 and TRBJ2-2, with 11 bases that match TRBD1. Germline loops: CDR1 SGHRS, CDR2 YFSETQ. CDR3 length: 16 residues. Trimming at V came to 1 base and at J to 6 bases, leaving 5 bases not matched to a gene.